This record looks at one TCR beta chain sequence and its context. What it binds is not known. The data belong to a study of cytomegalovirus exposure and HLA in healthy donors. Study context: Earlier findings included over 90 million unique TCR beta sequences obtained from roughly 200 million T cells. Findings and limits, study-wide: No immune exposure information besides CMV serostatus was available. There were some public TCRs occurring in many donors, but most TCR sequences were rare.

This CDR3 contains 13 residues. V was trimmed by 0 bases and J by 4 bases, leaving 6 bases between them. Per the germline V gene, CDR1 is MNHNY and CDR2 is SVGAGI (reference sequence). The PCR made use of 60 Vbeta and 13 Jbeta primers. Sequencing was performed with immunoSEQ multiplex PCR; in TCRdb, only in-frame clones are kept and a portion is missing. The sample records around 170,000 clones, 76% being singletons. Specimen: PBMCs. The chain combines TRBV6-6 with TRBJ1-1; no clear D. The source of this sequence is a man aged 18 to 35 in good health and CMV-seronegative. CDR3 region: CASSYSTSTEAFF. Here the CDR3 DNA reads TGTGCCAGCAGTTACTCGACAAGCACTGAAGCTTTCTTT.